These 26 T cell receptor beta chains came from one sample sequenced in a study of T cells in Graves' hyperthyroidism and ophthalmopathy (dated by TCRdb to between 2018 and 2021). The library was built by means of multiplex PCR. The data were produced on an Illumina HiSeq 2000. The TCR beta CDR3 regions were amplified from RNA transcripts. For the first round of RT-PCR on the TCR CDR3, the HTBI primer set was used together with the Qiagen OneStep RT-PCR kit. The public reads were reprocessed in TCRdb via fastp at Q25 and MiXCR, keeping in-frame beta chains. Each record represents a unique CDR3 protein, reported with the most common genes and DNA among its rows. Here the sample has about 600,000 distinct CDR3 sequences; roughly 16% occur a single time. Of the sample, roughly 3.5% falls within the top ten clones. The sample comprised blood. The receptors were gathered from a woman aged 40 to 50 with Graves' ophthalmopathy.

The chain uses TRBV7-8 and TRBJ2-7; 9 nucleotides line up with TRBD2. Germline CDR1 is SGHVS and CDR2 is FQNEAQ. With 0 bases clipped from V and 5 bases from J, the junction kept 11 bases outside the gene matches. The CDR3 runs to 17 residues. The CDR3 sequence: CASSLADPGIAGDEQYF. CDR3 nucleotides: TGTGCCAGCAGCTTAGCGGACCCCGGGATAGCGGGAGACGAGCAGTACTTC.

The CDR3 DNA follows: TGTGCCATCAGTGAGTCGCCGTATGGTGGCTACACCTTC. It codes for CAISESPYGGYTF. The chain combines TRBV10-3 with TRBJ1-2; D remains ambiguous. CDR1 and CDR2 from the germline V gene are ENHRY and SYGVKD. V was shortened by 0 bases and J by 7 bases, with 9 bases between the two germline ends. The CDR3 totals 13 residues.

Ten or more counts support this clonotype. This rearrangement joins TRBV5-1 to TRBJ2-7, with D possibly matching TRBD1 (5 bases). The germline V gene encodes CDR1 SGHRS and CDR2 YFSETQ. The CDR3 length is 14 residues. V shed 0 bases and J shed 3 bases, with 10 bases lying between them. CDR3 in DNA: TGCGCCAGCAGCTTGGGACAGTATGACTACGAGCAGTACTTC. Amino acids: CASSLGQYDYEQYF.

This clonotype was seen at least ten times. The chain's CDR3 is CASSPLITGANEQYF. The CDR3, as DNA: TGTGCCAGCTCACCACTTATAACAGGGGCTAACGAGCAGTACTTC. The V call is TRBV18, the J call TRBJ2-7; TRBD1 aligns across 7 bases. Germline CDR1 is KGHSH and CDR2 is LQKENI. The CDR3 totals 15 residues. Trimming took 1 base from V and 5 from J; bases not matched to a gene: 8.

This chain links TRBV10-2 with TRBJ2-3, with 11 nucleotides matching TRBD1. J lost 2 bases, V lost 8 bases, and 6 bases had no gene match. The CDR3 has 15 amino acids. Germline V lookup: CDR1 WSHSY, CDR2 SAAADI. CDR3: CASGQGAVHTDTQYF. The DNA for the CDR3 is TGCGCCAGCGGACAGGGGGCCGTGCACACAGATACGCAGTATTTT.

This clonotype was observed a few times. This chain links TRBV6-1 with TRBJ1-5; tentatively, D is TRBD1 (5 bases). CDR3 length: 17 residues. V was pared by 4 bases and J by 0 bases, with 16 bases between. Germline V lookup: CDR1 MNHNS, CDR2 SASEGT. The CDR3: CASSGDLHRYSNQPQHF. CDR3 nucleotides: TGTGCCAGCAGTGGGGACCTACATCGTTATAGCAATCAGCCCCAGCATTTT.

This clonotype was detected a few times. CDR3 in DNA: TGCAGTGTCTCTTCTAACTACGAGCAGTACTTC. Its translation is CSVSSNYEQYF. The genes are TRBV20-1 and TRBJ2-7; D call uncertain. The CDR3 has 11 residues. Germline V CDR1 and CDR2: DFQATT, SNEGSKA (reference sequence). V lost 7 bases and J lost 3, with 10 bases in between.

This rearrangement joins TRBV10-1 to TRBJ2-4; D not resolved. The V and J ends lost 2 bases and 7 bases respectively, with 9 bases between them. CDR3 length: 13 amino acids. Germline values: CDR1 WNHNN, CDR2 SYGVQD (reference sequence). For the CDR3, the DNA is TGCGCCAGCAGTGAGGCTAGTGGGAACATTCAGTACTTC. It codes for CASSEASGNIQYF.

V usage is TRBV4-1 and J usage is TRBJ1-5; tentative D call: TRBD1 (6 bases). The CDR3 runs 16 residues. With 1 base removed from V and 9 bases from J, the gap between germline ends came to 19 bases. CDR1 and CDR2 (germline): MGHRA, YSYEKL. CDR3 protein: CASSQGGGPLVPPQHF. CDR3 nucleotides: TGCGCCAGCAGCCAAGGGGGGGGGCCCCTAGTTCCGCCCCAGCATTTT.

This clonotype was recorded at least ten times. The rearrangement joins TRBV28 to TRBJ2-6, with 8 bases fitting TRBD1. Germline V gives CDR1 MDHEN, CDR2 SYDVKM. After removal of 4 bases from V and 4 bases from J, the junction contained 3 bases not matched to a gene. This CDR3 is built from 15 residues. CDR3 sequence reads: CASSSGGSGANVLTF. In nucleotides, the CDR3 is TGTGCCAGCAGTTCAGGGGGCTCGGGGGCCAACGTCCTGACTTTC.

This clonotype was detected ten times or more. CDR3 sequence (DNA): TGCAGTGCTCCGACAGGGTGGGGCACTGAAGCTTTCTTT. Translation gives CSAPTGWGTEAFF. The V gene is TRBV20-1, the J gene TRBJ1-1; 7 positions match TRBD1. The V segment lost 5 bases and the J segment 4 bases; nucleotides outside the gene matches: 7. The CDR3 has 13 amino acids. Germline CDR1 DFQATT, CDR2 SNEGSKA (reference sequence).

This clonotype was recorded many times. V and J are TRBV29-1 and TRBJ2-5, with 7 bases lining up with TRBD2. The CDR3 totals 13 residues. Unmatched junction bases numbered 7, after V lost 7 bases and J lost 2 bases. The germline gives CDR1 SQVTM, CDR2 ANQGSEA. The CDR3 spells CSALWTRQETQYF. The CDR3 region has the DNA TGCAGCGCCCTATGGACTAGACAAGAGACCCAGTACTTC. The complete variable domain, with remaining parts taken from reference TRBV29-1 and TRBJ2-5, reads SAVISQKPSRDICQRGTSLTIQCQVDSQVTMMFWYRQQPGQSLTLIATANQGSEATYESGFVIDKFPISRPNLTFSTLTVSNMSPEDSSIYLCSALWTRQETQYFGPGTRLLVL.

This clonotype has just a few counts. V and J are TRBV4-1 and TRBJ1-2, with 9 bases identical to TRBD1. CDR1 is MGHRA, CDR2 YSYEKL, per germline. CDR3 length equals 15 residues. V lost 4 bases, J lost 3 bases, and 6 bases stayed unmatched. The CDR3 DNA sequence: TGCGCCAGCAGCCCGAGACAGGGGGGCGACTATGGCTACACCTTC. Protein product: CASSPRQGGDYGYTF.

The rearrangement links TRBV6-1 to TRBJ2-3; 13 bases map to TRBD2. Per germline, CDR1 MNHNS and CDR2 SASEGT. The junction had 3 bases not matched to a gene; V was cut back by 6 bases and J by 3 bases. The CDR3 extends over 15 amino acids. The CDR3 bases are TGTGCCAGCAGGACTAGCGGGAGGAAAACAGATACGCAGTATTTT. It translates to CASRTSGRKTDTQYF.

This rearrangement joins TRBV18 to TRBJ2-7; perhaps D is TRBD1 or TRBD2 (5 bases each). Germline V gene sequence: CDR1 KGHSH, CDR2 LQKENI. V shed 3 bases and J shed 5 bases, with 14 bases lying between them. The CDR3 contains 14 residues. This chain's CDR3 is CASSPASGADEQYF. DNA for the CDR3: TGTGCCAGCTCACCGGCTTCCGGGGCGGACGAGCAGTACTTC.

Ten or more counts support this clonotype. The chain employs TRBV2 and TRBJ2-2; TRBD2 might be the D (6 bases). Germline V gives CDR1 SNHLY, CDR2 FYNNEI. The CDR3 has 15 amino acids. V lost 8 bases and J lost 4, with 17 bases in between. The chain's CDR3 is CASSPGVVSTGELFF. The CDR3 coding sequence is TGTGCCAGCTCACCGGGAGTAGTGAGCACCGGGGAGCTGTTTTTT.

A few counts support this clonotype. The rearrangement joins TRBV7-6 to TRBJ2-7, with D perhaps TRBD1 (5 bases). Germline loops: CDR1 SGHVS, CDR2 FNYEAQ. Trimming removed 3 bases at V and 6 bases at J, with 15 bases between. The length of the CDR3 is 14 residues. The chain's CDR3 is CASSLVQGSGEQYF. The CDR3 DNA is TGTGCCAGCAGCTTGGTGCAGGGCTCGGGCGAGCAGTACTTC.

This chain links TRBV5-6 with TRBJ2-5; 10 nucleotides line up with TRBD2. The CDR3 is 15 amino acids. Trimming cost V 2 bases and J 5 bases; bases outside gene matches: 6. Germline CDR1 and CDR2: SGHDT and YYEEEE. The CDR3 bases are TGTGCCAGCAGCTTTGCTAGCGGGAGCAGGGAGACCCAGTACTTC. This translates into CASSFASGSRETQYF.

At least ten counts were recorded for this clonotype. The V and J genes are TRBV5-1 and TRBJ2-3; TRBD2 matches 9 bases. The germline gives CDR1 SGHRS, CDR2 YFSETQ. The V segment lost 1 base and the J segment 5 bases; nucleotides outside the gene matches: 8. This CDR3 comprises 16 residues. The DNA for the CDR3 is TGCGCCAGCAGCTTGTCAAGCGGGGGGCCGAGAGATACGCAGTATTTT. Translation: CASSLSSGGPRDTQYF.

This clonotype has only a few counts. The CDR3 sequence is CAWDRGQETQYF. In DNA form, the CDR3 reads TGTGCCTGGGACAGGGGGCAAGAGACCCAGTACTTC. The genes are TRBV30 and TRBJ2-5; 9 bases are a match to TRBD1. In germline, CDR1 is GTSNPN, CDR2 SVGIG (reference sequence). The CDR3 totals 12 residues. Trimming cost V 5 bases and J 2 bases; bases outside gene matches: 0. Full variable domain (rest looked up from reference TRBV30 and TRBJ2-5): SQTIHQWPATLVQPVGSPLSLECTVEGTSNPNLYWYRQAAGRGLQLLFYSVGIGQISSEVPQNLSASRPQDRQFILSSKKLLLSDSGFYLCAWDRGQETQYFGPGTRLLVL.

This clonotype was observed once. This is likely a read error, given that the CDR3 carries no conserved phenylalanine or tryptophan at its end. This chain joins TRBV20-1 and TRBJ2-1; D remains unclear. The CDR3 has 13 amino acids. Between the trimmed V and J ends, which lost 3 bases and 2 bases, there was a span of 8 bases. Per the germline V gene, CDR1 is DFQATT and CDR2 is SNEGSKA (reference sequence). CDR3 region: CSASRLTYNEQFS. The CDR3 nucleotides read TGCAGTGCTAGCAGATTGACCTACAATGAGCAGTTCTCC.

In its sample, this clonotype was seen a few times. As DNA, the CDR3 is TGCGCCAGCAGCTTGTTGTCTAACTATGGCTACACCTTC. Amino acids: CASSLLSNYGYTF. The chain employs TRBV5-1 and TRBJ1-2; no clear D gene. Trimming stripped 1 base from V and 0 bases from J, with 4 bases between. The CDR3 is 13 amino acids. Germline CDR1 is SGHRS and CDR2 is YFSETQ.

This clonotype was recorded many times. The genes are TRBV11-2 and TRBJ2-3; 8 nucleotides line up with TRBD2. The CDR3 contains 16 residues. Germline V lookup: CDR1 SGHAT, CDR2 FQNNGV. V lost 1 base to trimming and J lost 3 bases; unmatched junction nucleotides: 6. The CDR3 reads CASSLGTGGPTDTQYF. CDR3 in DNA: TGTGCCAGCAGCTTAGGAACGGGGGGGCCAACAGATACGCAGTATTTT.

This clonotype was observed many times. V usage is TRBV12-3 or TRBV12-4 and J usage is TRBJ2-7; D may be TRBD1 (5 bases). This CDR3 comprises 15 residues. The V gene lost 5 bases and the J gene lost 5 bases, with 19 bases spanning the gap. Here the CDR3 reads CASSPRQNPRNEQYF. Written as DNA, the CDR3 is TGTGCCAGCAGTCCGAGACAGAACCCTCGTAACGAGCAGTACTTC.

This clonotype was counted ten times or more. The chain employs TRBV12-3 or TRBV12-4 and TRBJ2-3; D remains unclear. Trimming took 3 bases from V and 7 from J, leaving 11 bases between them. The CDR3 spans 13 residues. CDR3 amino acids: CASSFPPAHTQYF. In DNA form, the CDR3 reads TGTGCCAGCAGTTTCCCCCCCGCACATACGCAGTATTTT.

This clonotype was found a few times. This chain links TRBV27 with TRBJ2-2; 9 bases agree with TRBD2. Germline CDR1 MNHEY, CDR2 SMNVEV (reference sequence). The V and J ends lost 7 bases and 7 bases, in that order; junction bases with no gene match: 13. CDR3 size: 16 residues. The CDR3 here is CASKSLAGLGIGELFF. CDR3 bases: TGTGCCAGCAAATCGCTAGCGGGATTAGGCATCGGGGAGCTGTTTTTT.